The TCR beta chain described here comes from a study of cytomegalovirus exposure and HLA in healthy donors. The trim removed 4 bases at V and 6 bases at J, leaving 12 bases unmatched. Germline V gives CDR1 LNHDA, CDR2 SQIVND (reference sequence). There are 17 residues in the CDR3. The PCR made use of 60 Vbeta and 13 Jbeta primers. Produced via immunoSEQ multiplex PCR; TCRdb's table is partial and in-frame only. The repertoire holds some 250,000 clones, with approximately 81% as singletons. Input material: PBMCs. The chain uses TRBV19 and TRBJ2-1; 10 bases agree with TRBD2. This sequence originates from an older woman in good health and CMV-seropositive. CDR3 region: CASSSLGSAGGLNEQFF. CDR3 sequence (DNA): TGTGCCAGTAGTAGCTTAGGGTCAGCGGGAGGGCTCAATGAGCAGTTCTTC.